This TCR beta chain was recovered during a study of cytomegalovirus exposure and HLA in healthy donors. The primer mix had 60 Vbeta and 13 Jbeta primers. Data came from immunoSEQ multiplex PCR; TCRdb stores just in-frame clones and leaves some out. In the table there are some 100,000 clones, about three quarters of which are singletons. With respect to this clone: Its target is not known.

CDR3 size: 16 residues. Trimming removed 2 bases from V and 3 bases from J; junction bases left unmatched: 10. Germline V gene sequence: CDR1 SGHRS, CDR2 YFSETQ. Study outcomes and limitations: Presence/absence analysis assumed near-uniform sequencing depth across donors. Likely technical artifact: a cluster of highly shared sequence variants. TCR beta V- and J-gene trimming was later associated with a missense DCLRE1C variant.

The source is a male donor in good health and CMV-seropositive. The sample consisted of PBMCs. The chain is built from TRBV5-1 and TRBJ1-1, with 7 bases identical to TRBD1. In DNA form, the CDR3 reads TGCGCCAGCAGCTTTACGGTTAGGCAGGGGGACACTGAAGCTTTCTTT. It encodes CASSFTVRQGDTEAFF.